Listed here are 32 T cell receptor beta chains from one sample, sequenced in a study of GPR56 and killer-like receptors on CD4 memory cells. Sorting by FACS used killer cell lectin-like receptor and GPR56 expression to define five CD4+ populations. No DNA is given; TCRdb re-called the reads and lists each CDR3 protein once. The ten top clones account for roughly 3.2%, within a sample of approximately 3,000 distinct CDR3 sequences. The material sequenced was memory CD4+ T cells from blood. The receptors stem from a human donor in good health.

This chain joins TRBV12-3 or TRBV12-4 and TRBJ1-5; TCRdb lists TRBD1, though no DNA is available to test this call. The CDR3 is made up of 14 amino acids. CDR3 protein: CASSLTQGRQPQHF.

By frequency, this clonotype is medium-sized. The J gene is TRBJ1-1, the V gene TRBV18; without DNA, the TCRdb call of TRBD1 cannot be checked. Germline CDR1 KGHSH, CDR2 LQKENI. This CDR3 has 15 residues. The CDR3 reads CASSPSRGENTEAFF.

The chain links TRBV20-1 to TRBJ1-3; TCRdb's D call, TRBD1, is unchecked because there is no DNA. The CDR3 extends over 15 amino acids. CDR1 is DFQATT, CDR2 SNEGSKA, per germline (reference sequence). CDR3 sequence reads: CSAIKTGGSGNTIYF.

V usage is TRBV7-2 and J usage is TRBJ2-5; without DNA, the TCRdb call of TRBD2 cannot be checked. The germline V gene encodes CDR1 SGHTA and CDR2 FQGNSA. This CDR3 is built from 15 residues. The CDR3 reads CASSFTSGRGETQYF.

The CDR3: CASSPQGYGYTF. The V call is TRBV14, the J call TRBJ1-2; TCRdb selects TRBD1, and the lack of DNA leaves this call unchecked. Germline assignment: CDR1 SGHDN and CDR2 FVKESK. CDR3 size: 12 residues.

The chain joins TRBV4-1 to TRBJ1-5; TCRdb lists TRBD1, though no DNA is available to test this call. This CDR3 is 13 amino acids long. CDR1 is MGHRA, CDR2 YSYEKL, per germline. The CDR3 region is CASSRGSNQPQHF.

In terms of frequency, this clonotype is large. The rearrangement uses TRBV6-6 and TRBJ1-6; TCRdb gives TRBD1 as the D gene, but with no DNA this cannot be confirmed. CDR1 MNHNY and CDR2 SVGAGI come from the germline V gene (reference sequence). This CDR3 comprises 13 residues. This CDR3 reads CASSRDRGTPLHF.

The rearrangement links TRBV18 to TRBJ1-2; TCRdb's D call, TRBD1, is unchecked because there is no DNA. Germline V gene sequence: CDR1 KGHSH, CDR2 LQKENI. The CDR3 is 15 residues long. CDR3 amino acids: CASSPGTGGSDGYTF.

This clonotype counts as medium-sized by frequency. The CDR3 spells CASRPGGGGGTQETQYF. J is TRBJ2-5 and V is TRBV9; there is no DNA to check the TCRdb D call of TRBD2. The germline V gene has CDR1 SGDLS and CDR2 YYNGEE. The CDR3 length is 17 residues.

The J gene is TRBJ1-1, the V gene TRBV20-1. The germline V gene encodes CDR1 DFQATT and CDR2 SNEGSKA (reference sequence). The CDR3 is 12 amino acids. The CDR3 loop is CSASQGTTEAFF.

Its frequency marks this clonotype as medium-sized. The rearrangement links TRBV11-1 to TRBJ2-1. This CDR3 spans 14 amino acids. Germline CDR1 SGHAT, CDR2 FQDESV (reference sequence). CDR3 sequence reads: CASSLDNSYNEQFF.

Judged by frequency, this clonotype is medium-sized (0.01 to 0.1%). This sequence joins TRBV5-4 and TRBJ1-3. This CDR3 is built from 12 residues. CDR1 is SGHNT, CDR2 YYREEE, per germline (reference sequence). The CDR3 loop reads CASSTQGNTIYF. Full variable domain (rest looked up from reference TRBV5-4 and TRBJ1-3): ETGVTQSPTHLIKTRGQQVTLRCSSQSGHNTVSWYQQALGQGPQFIFQYYREEENGRGNFPPRFSGLQFPNYSSELNVNALELDDSALYLCASSTQGNTIYFGEGSWLTVV.

Considering frequency, this clonotype is medium-sized. V and J are TRBV18 and TRBJ2-1; TCRdb's D call of TRBD2 is untestable without DNA. CDR1 and CDR2 (germline): KGHSH, LQKENI. CDR3 size: 19 residues. The CDR3 is CASSSRTSGGASSGNEQFF.

The chain carries TRBV5-5 and TRBJ2-5; TCRdb designates TRBD1, a call that cannot be tested without DNA. The CDR3 spans 16 residues. The germline V gene has CDR1 SGHKS and CDR2 YYEKEE (reference sequence). CDR3 sequence reads: CASSGDTGDGDETQYF.

The V and J genes are TRBV20-1 and TRBJ2-7; with no DNA, the TCRdb D assignment of TRBD1 cannot be verified. This CDR3 comprises 15 residues. Germline-derived CDR1 and CDR2 are DFQATT and SNEGSKA (reference sequence). CDR3 region: CSAIFLHGQGYEQYF.

The J gene is TRBJ2-2, the V gene TRBV18; checking the TCRdb D call of TRBD1 is not possible without DNA. The V gene's germline CDR1 is KGHSH and CDR2 LQKENI. CDR3 length: 15 amino acids. The CDR3 region is CASSPLDRVDGELFF.

This CDR3 reads CASSLWGTGGGYTF. V usage is TRBV7-2 and J usage is TRBJ1-2; without DNA, the TCRdb call of TRBD1 cannot be checked. CDR1 SGHTA and CDR2 FQGNSA come from the germline V gene. The CDR3 runs 14 residues.

This clonotype registers medium-sized by frequency. J is TRBJ2-5 and V is TRBV9; TCRdb's D call, TRBD1, is unchecked because there is no DNA. Per the germline V gene, CDR1 is SGDLS and CDR2 is YYNGEE. The CDR3 covers 18 residues. The CDR3 loop reads CASSPQRGAGASGKTQYF.

The chain uses TRBV6-1 and TRBJ2-1; without DNA, the TCRdb call of TRBD2 cannot be checked. This CDR3 contains 19 residues. From germline, CDR1 is MNHNS and CDR2 SASEGT. The CDR3 loop is CASSEAPGTSGGNYNEQFF.

This clonotype ranks as medium-sized in terms of frequency. V is TRBV6-2 or TRBV6-3 and J is TRBJ1-2; TCRdb returns TRBD1, unconfirmable since there is no DNA. The CDR3 consists of 13 residues. In germline, CDR1 is MNHEY, CDR2 SVGEGT. CDR3 residues: CASSYSQGPGYTF.

Its frequency marks this clonotype as medium-sized. J is TRBJ2-3 and V is TRBV6-2 or TRBV6-3; checking the TCRdb D call of TRBD1 is not possible without DNA. Per germline, CDR1 MNHEY and CDR2 SVGEGT. This CDR3 contains 14 residues. CDR3 residues: CASIPGGGTDTQYF.

V usage is TRBV7-9 and J usage is TRBJ1-3. The CDR3 runs 15 residues. Germline CDR1 SEHNR, CDR2 FQNEAQ (reference sequence). Here the CDR3 reads CASSDRARSGNTIYF.

The chain carries TRBV24-1 and TRBJ2-5; without DNA, the TCRdb call of TRBD1 cannot be checked. CDR3 size: 14 residues. Germline V gene lookup returns CDR1 KGHDR and CDR2 SFDVKD. The CDR3 spells CATSDARAGETQYF.

This clonotype counts as medium-sized by frequency. The chain uses TRBV12-3 or TRBV12-4 and TRBJ2-2. This CDR3 has 14 residues. The CDR3: CASKTSGNTGELFF.

This chain connects TRBV18 to TRBJ2-7; TCRdb's D gene call, TRBD2, goes unchecked for lack of DNA. The CDR3 is 12 amino acids. Germline V gene data show CDR1 as KGHSH and CDR2 as LQKENI. This chain's CDR3 is CASSPPGGEQYF.

This clonotype is called medium-sized (0.01 to 0.1%) based on its frequency. This chain links TRBV5-4 with TRBJ1-2. In germline, CDR1 is SGHNT, CDR2 YYREEE (reference sequence). This CDR3 has 13 residues. The CDR3 sequence is CASTPMGSYGYTF.

Here the CDR3 reads CASSLGRQGETQYF. The rearrangement links TRBV7-9 to TRBJ2-5; TCRdb selects TRBD1, and the lack of DNA leaves this call unchecked. The CDR3 totals 14 residues. Germline CDR1 and CDR2: SEHNR and FQNEAQ (reference sequence).

Judged by frequency, this clonotype is medium-sized (0.01 to 0.1%). The chain couples TRBV28 to TRBJ1-6; lacking DNA, the TRBD1 call made by TCRdb goes unchecked. The CDR3 is 16 amino acids. Germline assignment: CDR1 MDHEN and CDR2 SYDVKM. The CDR3 spells CASSLSLSGNRSPLHF.

The chain has TRBV2 and TRBJ2-1. CDR3 length equals 14 residues. Germline-derived CDR1 and CDR2 are SNHLY and FYNNEI. CDR3 residues: CASSRTGTSNREFF.

This clonotype ranks as medium-sized (0.01 to 0.1%) in terms of frequency. The gene calls are TRBV12-3 or TRBV12-4 and TRBJ1-2; TCRdb lists TRBD1, though no DNA is available to test this call. The CDR3 covers 14 residues. CDR3 residues: CASRPGDRLYGYTF.

The chain carries TRBV2 and TRBJ2-2. The CDR3 runs 14 residues. The germline V gene has CDR1 SNHLY and CDR2 FYNNEI. The CDR3 spells CASSPTRNTGELFF.

The V call is TRBV15, the J call TRBJ1-5; TCRdb's assignment of TRBD1 cannot be checked, as there is no DNA. CDR1 and CDR2 (germline): LNHNV, YYDKDF (reference sequence). CDR3 length: 14 residues. The CDR3 region is CATSAGYSNQPQHF. Supplemented by reference TRBV15 and TRBJ1-5, the full variable domain reads DAMVIQNPRYQVTQFGKPVTLSCSQTLNHNVMYWYQQKSSQAPKLLFHYYDKDFNNEADTPDNFQSRRPNTSFCFLDIRSPGLGDTAMYLCATSAGYSNQPQHFGDGTRLSIL.